The 4 T cell receptor beta chains below all came from one sample that was sequenced in a study of OX40 agonist ivuxolimab in advanced cancers. Only in-frame clones appear in the TCRdb table, and some are missing; sequencing was by immunoSEQ multiplex PCR. This repertoire shows some 27,000 clones, about 86% found once; its top ten account for around 15%. This specimen was CD4+ or CD8+ T cells sorted from blood, taken in a trial of the OX40 agonist ivuxolimab. The receptors come from an adult with an advanced solid tumor such as melanoma, head and neck, liver or kidney cancer.

This chain connects TRBV19 to TRBJ2-7, with 8 bases identical to TRBD2. Losses at the gene ends were 4 bases for V and 0 bases for J; bases not matched to a gene: 8. The germline V gene encodes CDR1 LNHDA and CDR2 SQIVND (reference sequence). This CDR3 has 16 amino acids. In nucleotides, the CDR3 is TGTGCCAGTAGTACCAGGACTAGCCCTAGCTCCTACGAGCAGTACTTC. This translates into CASSTRTSPSSYEQYF.

This CDR3 reads CASSLSSGEPTQYF. CDR3 DNA sequence: TGTGCCAGCAGCTTATCTAGCGGAGAACCTACGCAGTATTTT. The V and J genes are TRBV7-9 and TRBJ2-3; 7 bases match TRBD2. The J segment lost 8 bases and the V segment lost 2 bases, leaving 7 bases of the junction unmatched. Germline assignment: CDR1 SEHNR and CDR2 FQNEAQ (reference sequence). The CDR3 loop spans 14 amino acids.

The genes are TRBV5-1 and TRBJ2-2; D not resolved. The CDR3 has 12 residues. CDR1 SGHRS and CDR2 YFSETQ come from the germline V gene. V lost 1 base and J lost 7, with 5 bases in between. The chain's CDR3 is CASSLSVGELFF. For the CDR3, the DNA is TGCGCCAGCAGCTTGTCTGTCGGGGAGCTGTTTTTT.

V usage is TRBV2 and J usage is TRBJ2-3, with 7 bases lining up with TRBD2. From germline, CDR1 is SNHLY and CDR2 FYNNEI. The CDR3 has 16 amino acids. The V segment lost 4 bases and the J segment 0 bases; nucleotides outside the gene matches: 7. The CDR3 DNA reads TGTGCCAGCAGTGCCGGGACTACGTTTAGCACAGATACGCAGTATTTT. Its translation: CASSAGTTFSTDTQYF.